This T cell receptor (beta chain) was recorded in a study of T cells in Graves' hyperthyroidism and ophthalmopathy. The CDR3 is 17 residues long. V dropped 6 bases and J dropped 4; count of bases not matched to a gene: 14. From germline, CDR1 is SEHNR and CDR2 FQNEAQ (reference sequence). Researchers took RNA transcripts and amplified the TCR beta CDR3 regions from them. During a first-round RT-PCR of the TCR CDR3, the HTBI primer set was used. TCRdb ran MiXCR on the multiplex PCR reads and lists one entry per CDR3 protein. The data contain approximately 400,000 distinct CDR3 sequences, 11% to 15% of them singletons. This clonotype was counted many times. Each 10 ml fresh peripheral blood draw supplied the PBMCs.

The material sequenced was blood. The chain is built from TRBV7-9 and TRBJ1-1; 10 bases are shared with TRBD1. This receptor was identified in a man in his forties or fifties with Graves' ophthalmopathy. The CDR3 DNA sequence: TGTGCCAGCAGGAAAAACCCCAGGGGACAGGGGTTCACTGAAGCTTTCTTT. Protein sequence: CASRKNPRGQGFTEAFF.